This TCR beta chain was obtained from a study of cytomegalovirus exposure and HLA in healthy donors. Study-wide background: The roughly 130 validation repertoires used the same platform as the roughly 620 first-cohort repertoires, a later analysis reported. Study-wide points: Among TCR beta chains, those listed as cytomegalovirus-associated numbered approximately 150. For most TCR sequences rarity was the rule, although some public TCRs occurred in many donors.

TCRdb's table, derived via immunoSEQ multiplex PCR, lists solely in-frame clones and lacks some. The sample lists some 200,000 clones, 75% to 95% occurring once. J was trimmed by 4 bases and V by 6 bases; bases with no gene match: 4. CDR3 length: 14 amino acids. Germline V gene sequence: CDR1 SGHAT, CDR2 FQNNGV. Note on this clone: The target antigen is unknown.

The donors were in the roughly 110-subject validation cohort, distinct from the approximately 700-subject first cohort. The J gene is TRBJ1-1, the V gene TRBV11-2; 11 bases are a match to TRBD1. The specimen sequenced was PBMCs. The TCR was taken from a woman aged 18-29 years in good health and CMV-seronegative. CDR3 amino acids: CASSPGTGGTEAFF. The CDR3 nucleotides are TGTGCCAGCAGTCCCGGGACAGGGGGCACTGAAGCTTTCTTT.